This is a list of T cell receptor beta chains from one sample in a study of CD8 T cells in Susac syndrome. TCRdb reprocessed the immunoSEQ multiplex PCR reads via MiXCR and lists one record per CDR3 protein. The top ten clones hold about 0.48% of a sample with fewer than 85,000 distinct CDR3 sequences, less than 95% of them seen once. Specimen: CD8+ T cells from PBMCs. Receptors originate from a human donor with Susac syndrome. Both conserved end residues are part of each CDR3. A D gene is named only where the DNA matches it firmly. Size values are once, few and many counts, or a class for expanded clones, and some rows have none.

V	D	J	size	DNA	CDR3
TRBV4-1	NA	TRBJ2-5	NA	TGCGCCAGCAGCCATACTGGAGAGACCCAGTACTTC	CASSHTGETQYF
TRBV4-2	TRBD1	TRBJ2-5	NA	TGTGCCAGCAGCCAGACAGGGGCCGGAGAGACCCAGTACTTC	CASSQTGAGETQYF
TRBV6-6	NA	TRBJ2-2	NA	TGTGCCAGCAGTCACGTACGGCTAGGGAACACCGGGGAGCTGTTTTTT	CASSHVRLGNTGELFF
TRBV7-9	NA	TRBJ2-7	NA	TGTGCCAGCAGCTTAGCGGTGGGGTACGAGCAGTACTTC	CASSLAVGYEQYF
TRBV9	TRBD1	TRBJ1-1	NA	TGTGCCAGCAGCTCCGGACAGGGCGCCCAAGCTTTCTTT	CASSSGQGAQAFF
TRBV5-4	NA	TRBJ2-5	NA	TGTGCCAGCAGCTTACCCGAGGGCGGGGAGACCCAGTACTTC	CASSLPEGGETQYF
TRBV27	NA	TRBJ2-5	NA	TGTGCCAGCAGTTTATCGGGGGCACAAGAGACCCAGTACTTC	CASSLSGAQETQYF
TRBV5-1	TRBD2	TRBJ2-3	NA	TGCGCCAGCAGTAATAGACTAGCGGGGGCGGATACGCAGTATTTT	CASSNRLAGADTQYF
TRBV5-5	NA	TRBJ2-7	once	TGTGCCAGCAGTAGGACAGCATCCTACGAGCAGTACTTC	CASSRTASYEQYF
TRBV4-3	NA	TRBJ2-1	NA	TGCGCCAGCAGCCAAGAATATGGGGAGTATGAGCAGTTCTTC	CASSQEYGEYEQFF
TRBV11-2	NA	TRBJ2-5	NA	TGTGCCAGCAGCTTAGGTTTAGAGACCCAGTACTTC	CASSLGLETQYF
TRBV5-6	TRBD1	TRBJ2-7	NA	TGTGCCAGCAGCCCCGGGACAGGGAGATTTTACGAGCAGTACTTC	CASSPGTGRFYEQYF
TRBV4-3	NA	TRBJ2-3	NA	TGCGCCAGCAGCCAAGTGGTCCCGAGCACAGATACGCAGTATTTT	CASSQVVPSTDTQYF
TRBV7-9	TRBD1	TRBJ1-5	NA	TGTGCCAGCAGCTCCCGGACAGGTAGCAATCAGCCCCAGCATTTT	CASSSRTGSNQPQHF
TRBV4-1	TRBD1	TRBJ2-7	once	TGCGCCAGCATTCAGGGGGCCCTCTCCTACGAGCAGTACTTC	CASIQGALSYEQYF
TRBV5-6	NA	TRBJ2-7	NA	TGTGCCAGCACATCCCGACGGGACGAGCAGTACTTC	CASTSRRDEQYF
TRBV11-1	NA	TRBJ1-1	NA	TGTGCCAGCAGCTTAAGGGGCCTGGGGGACACTGAAGCTTTCTTT	CASSLRGLGDTEAFF
TRBV3-1	NA	TRBJ2-5	NA	TGTGCCAGCAGCCCGGAACAGGGTCGGCAAGAGACCCAGTACTTC	CASSPEQGRQETQYF
TRBV12-3/TRBV12-4	NA	TRBJ1-1	NA	TGTGCCAGCACCAACCGGGGACAAGGCCACACTGAAGCTTTCTTT	CASTNRGQGHTEAFF
TRBV20-1	NA	TRBJ2-5	NA	TGCAGTGCTCAGGGACTGGATAAAGAGACCCAGTACTTC	CSAQGLDKETQYF
TRBV9	NA	TRBJ1-4	NA	TGTGCCAGCAGCGTAGACCCTCACATGGAGGGCGATGAAAAACTGTTTTTT	CASSVDPHMEGDEKLFF
TRBV4-1	NA	TRBJ1-4	NA	TGCGCCAGCAGTTATGAAAGAGGTTCGTCTAATGAAAAACTGTTTTTT	CASSYERGSSNEKLFF
TRBV27	NA	TRBJ2-7	NA	TGTGCCAGCAGCGGACGGACAGTTCAAGACGAGCAGTACTTC	CASSGRTVQDEQYF
TRBV30	NA	TRBJ2-7	NA	TGTGCCTGGATGCCTATCCTTGACGGCTACGAGCAGTACTTC	CAWMPILDGYEQYF
TRBV12-3/TRBV12-4	NA	TRBJ1-2	NA	TGTGCCAGCATAGGACGTGGTGGCTACACCTTC	CASIGRGGYTF
TRBV12-3/TRBV12-4	TRBD1	TRBJ2-7	few	TGTGCCAGCAGTCCGCGGACAGGCGACGAGCAGTACTTC	CASSPRTGDEQYF
TRBV12-3/TRBV12-4	TRBD2	TRBJ2-3	NA	TGTGCCAGCGGGGGGAGCCCCGGGAGGTATACGCAGTATTTT	CASGGSPGRYTQYF
TRBV7-9	NA	TRBJ2-3	NA	TGTGCCAGCGGGCTCGGAGGAGATACGCAGTATTTT	CASGLGGDTQYF
TRBV12-3/TRBV12-4	NA	TRBJ2-1	NA	TGTGCCAGCAGTTTAGTCCCGGATGAGCAGTTCTTC	CASSLVPDEQFF
TRBV6-2/TRBV6-3	TRBD2	TRBJ2-5	NA	TGTGCCAGCAGTTACCCCCTCGCGGCCGGGACTAGCGGGGACCAAGAGACCCAGTACTTC	CASSYPLAAGTSGDQETQYF
TRBV10-3	NA	TRBJ2-5	NA	TGTGCCATCAGTGAGGGACGGCAAGAGACCCAGTACTTC	CAISEGRQETQYF
TRBV12-3/TRBV12-4	NA	TRBJ2-2	NA	TGTGCCAGCAGTCCCATAGGGCAGGGCGGGGAGCTGTTTTTT	CASSPIGQGGELFF
TRBV28	NA	TRBJ2-5	NA	TGTGCCAGCGCTACCAGGGGGACCCAGTACTTC	CASATRGTQYF
TRBV12-3/TRBV12-4	TRBD1	TRBJ2-7	NA	TGTGCCAGCAGTTTAACGGACAGGGGGCCCTACGAGCAGTACTTC	CASSLTDRGPYEQYF
TRBV12-3/TRBV12-4	TRBD1	TRBJ2-7	once	TGTGCCAGCAGCCCGACAGGGAATCGGAACGAGCAGTACTTC	CASSPTGNRNEQYF
TRBV6-5	NA	TRBJ2-7	NA	TGTGCCAGCACCCAGACGGGGGTCGGGTCCTACGAGCAGTACTTC	CASTQTGVGSYEQYF
TRBV13	NA	TRBJ2-5	NA	TGTGCCAGCAGCCTATCGAGTGCGGAAGAGACCCAGTACTTC	CASSLSSAEETQYF
TRBV28	NA	TRBJ2-1	NA	TGTGCCAGCAGTTCGGACAATGAGCAGTTCTTC	CASSSDNEQFF
TRBV27	TRBD1	TRBJ2-7	NA	TGTGCCAGCAGTTCCGGGACAGGGGGTATTCAGCAGTACTTC	CASSSGTGGIQQYF